This entry describes one T cell receptor (beta chain). Its cognate antigen is unknown. The length of the CDR3 is 13 residues. The V end was cut by 4 bases, the J end by 4 bases, with 9 bases between. Quantitative barcoded 5'-RACE was used to prepare TCR beta libraries. One entry per CDR3 protein results from TCRdb running MiXCR on the 5' RACE reads. Here the sample spans around 250,000 distinct CDR3 sequences, more than 15% being singletons. This sample stems from a study of CD8 T cells in ankylosing spondylitis. Whole-study findings and limits: Past studies reported some motif variants in reactive arthritis synovial fluid and blood. Significantly higher representation of disease-linked clones was reported for matched ankylosing spondylitis synovial fluid. A TCR beta motif made of under 10 highly homologous variants seemed typical of ankylosing spondylitis blood.

The rearrangement joins TRBV12-3 or TRBV12-4 to TRBJ2-3; D is ambiguous. Sequencing was carried out using blood, either unsorted or a sorted T cell fraction (not recorded which). The receptor comes from a male donor with ankylosing spondylitis or in good health (not recorded which). The CDR3 region is CASSSAPPDTQYF. CDR3 in DNA: TGTGCCAGCAGTTCCGCCCCGCCAGATACGCAGTATTTT.